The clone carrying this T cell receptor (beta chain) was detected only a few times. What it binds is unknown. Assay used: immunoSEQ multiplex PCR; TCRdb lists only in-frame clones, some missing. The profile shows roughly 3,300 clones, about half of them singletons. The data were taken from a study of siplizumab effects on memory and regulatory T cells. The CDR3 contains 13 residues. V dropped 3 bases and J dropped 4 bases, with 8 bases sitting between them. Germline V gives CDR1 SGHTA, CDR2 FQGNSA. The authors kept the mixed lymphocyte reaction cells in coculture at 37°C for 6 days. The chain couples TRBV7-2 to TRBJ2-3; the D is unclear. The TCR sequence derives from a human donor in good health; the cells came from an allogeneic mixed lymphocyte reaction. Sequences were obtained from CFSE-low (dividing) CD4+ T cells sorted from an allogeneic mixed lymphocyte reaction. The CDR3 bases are TGTGCCAGCAGCTTCGGCCTGTCAGATACGCAGTATTTT. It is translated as CASSFGLSDTQYF.